This entry lists 23 T cell receptor beta chains sequenced from one sample in a study of T cells in Graves' hyperthyroidism and ophthalmopathy. The CDR3 regions of TCR beta were amplified from RNA transcripts. TCR CDR3 regions were first amplified by RT-PCR with HTBI primers. Each CDR3 protein gets one entry after TCRdb re-called the multiplex PCR reads with MiXCR. The data show under 400,000 distinct CDR3 sequences, roughly 23% seen once. Sample: blood. The source is a woman aged 50 to 60 with Graves' hyperthyroidism.

The chain carries TRBV12-3 or TRBV12-4 and TRBJ2-5, with D possibly TRBD2 on 6 matching bases. Trimming pared 6 bases from V and 7 bases from J, leaving 18 bases between. The CDR3 consists of 14 residues. The CDR3 here is CASSLTGTPGTQYF. The CDR3 DNA reads as TGTGCCAGCAGCCTGACCGGGACTCCCGGGACCCAGTACTTC.

This clonotype came up many times. J is TRBJ1-6 and V is TRBV12-3 or TRBV12-4, with 9 nucleotides matching TRBD1. This CDR3 has 15 amino acids. V lost 5 bases and J lost 7; bases outside the gene matches: 6. The chain's CDR3 is CASSLQTGGNSPLHF. CDR3 coding DNA: TGTGCCAGCAGTCTCCAGACAGGGGGAAATTCACCCCTCCACTTT.

This clonotype was seen many times. The CDR3 protein is CASSKTQGATEAFF. The CDR3 region has the DNA TGTGCCAGCAGTAAGACACAGGGGGCCACTGAAGCTTTCTTT. This chain links TRBV6-2 or TRBV6-3 with TRBJ1-1, with 9 bases aligning to TRBD1. The CDR3 runs 14 residues. J lost 4 bases, V lost 5 bases, and 5 bases had no gene match. CDR1 is MNHEY, CDR2 SVGEGT, per germline.

This clonotype showed up many times. The rearrangement uses TRBV20-1 and TRBJ1-6; D possibly corresponds to TRBD1 (6 bases). Deletions cut 6 bases from V and 5 bases from J, with 11 bases between. Germline V gives CDR1 DFQATT, CDR2 SNEGSKA (reference sequence). CDR3 size: 13 residues. CDR3 sequence: CSAEGHDNSPLHF. Here the CDR3 DNA reads TGCAGTGCGGAGGGACACGATAATTCACCCCTCCACTTT.

V and J are TRBV2 and TRBJ1-4; D possibly corresponds to TRBD1 (5 bases). The V and J ends lost 2 bases and 8 bases respectively, with 15 bases between them. The CDR3 sequence is 15 residues long. Per the germline V gene, CDR1 is SNHLY and CDR2 is FYNNEI. CDR3 amino acids: CASSEPAGSGEKLFF. The DNA for the CDR3 is TGTGCCAGCAGTGAACCGGCAGGGTCAGGGGAAAAACTGTTTTTT.

This clonotype was detected a few times. The gene calls are TRBV5-4 and TRBJ2-2, with TRBD2 as a possible D gene (6 bases). The germline V and J ends were trimmed by 0 bases and 4 bases, with 10 bases remaining between them. Per the germline V gene, CDR1 is SGHNT and CDR2 is YYREEE (reference sequence). CDR3 length: 15 amino acids. The CDR3 bases are TGTGCCAGCAGCTTGGGACGGGAGAGCACCGGGGAGCTGTTTTTT. Translation: CASSLGRESTGELFF.

This clonotype showed up many times. The V and J genes are TRBV7-9 and TRBJ2-3; 10 nucleotides match TRBD2. The CDR3 extends over 18 amino acids. V shed 5 bases, J shed 6 bases, and the junction held 17 bases outside the gene matches. Germline CDR1 and CDR2: SEHNR and FQNEAQ (reference sequence). The CDR3 spells CASSLPPRLAGVRDTQYF. The CDR3 DNA follows: TGTGCCAGCAGCCTGCCCCCCCGGCTAGCGGGAGTCCGGGATACGCAGTATTTT.

The rearrangement joins TRBV28 to TRBJ2-7; no reliable D call. This CDR3 has 17 residues. Trimming took off 1 base at V and 0 bases at J, with 16 bases between the two ends. Germline CDR1 reads MDHEN; CDR2 reads SYDVKM. DNA of the CDR3: TGTGCCAGCAGTTTATCCCCCAAGACAAGGCCCTCCTACGAGCAGTACTTC. Residues: CASSLSPKTRPSYEQYF.

Only a few counts were recorded for this clonotype. The rearrangement uses TRBV13 and TRBJ2-1, with TRBD2 identical over 7 bases. Germline-derived CDR1 and CDR2 are PRHDT and FYEKMQ (reference sequence). CDR3 length: 12 amino acids. The trim removed 4 bases at V and 8 bases at J, leaving 2 bases unmatched. Here the CDR3 DNA reads TGTGCCAGCAGCTCGAGCGGGGATGAGCAGTTCTTC. Its translation is CASSSSGDEQFF.

This clonotype occurred a few times. The rearrangement uses TRBV5-5 and TRBJ1-5; TRBD1 agrees at 8 bases. The germline gives CDR1 SGHKS, CDR2 YYEKEE (reference sequence). The CDR3 runs to 16 residues. V dropped 0 bases and J dropped 7; count of bases not matched to a gene: 9. This CDR3 is CASSLGPGGMGQPQHF. The CDR3 DNA reads TGTGCCAGCAGCTTGGGCCCAGGGGGCATGGGGCAGCCCCAGCATTTT. Filled out from reference TRBV5-5 and TRBJ1-5, the complete variable domain reads DAGVTQSPTHLIKTRGQQVTLRCSPISGHKSVSWYQQVLGQGPQFIFQYYEKEERGRGNFPDRFSARQFPNYSSELNVNALLLGDSALYLCASSLGPGGMGQPQHFGDGTRLSIL.

The sample holds a few counts of this clonotype. This sequence joins TRBV10-3 and TRBJ1-2; 10 bases align to TRBD1. V was pared by 4 bases and J by 2 bases, with 4 bases of the junction left unmatched. There are 15 residues in the CDR3. The V gene's germline CDR1 is ENHRY and CDR2 SYGVKD. CDR3 sequence: CAISARQGANYGYTF. CDR3 nucleotide sequence: TGTGCCATCAGTGCGAGACAGGGGGCCAACTATGGCTACACCTTC.

In this sample, this clonotype turned up a few times. The genes are TRBV24-1 and TRBJ1-2, with 9 bases lining up with TRBD1. This CDR3 comprises 17 residues. Germline assignment: CDR1 KGHDR and CDR2 SFDVKD. The J segment lost 0 bases and the V segment lost 4 bases, leaving 8 bases of the junction unmatched. The CDR3 is CATSDPRGQGPNYGYTF. CDR3 nucleotide sequence: TGTGCCACCAGTGACCCAAGGGGACAGGGACCTAACTATGGCTACACCTTC.

This clonotype was picked up many times. The chain combines TRBV28 with TRBJ2-3; D may match TRBD1 or TRBD2 (6 bases each). Germline V gene lookup returns CDR1 MDHEN and CDR2 SYDVKM. The CDR3 runs to 16 residues. Trimming shortened V by 10 bases and J by 4 bases, and 24 bases separated the two germline ends. CDR3: CATLLGGRDFPDTQYF. CDR3 nucleotides: TGTGCCACCCTTTTAGGGGGACGGGACTTTCCAGATACGCAGTATTTT.

The chain couples TRBV28 to TRBJ2-1; 8 nucleotides agree with TRBD1. Trimming cost V 6 bases and J 1 base; bases outside gene matches: 5. Germline V gene data show CDR1 as MDHEN and CDR2 as SYDVKM. The CDR3 extends over 15 amino acids. CDR3 sequence: CASRLGQASYNEQFF. The CDR3 coding sequence is TGTGCCAGCAGATTGGGACAGGCATCCTACAATGAGCAGTTCTTC.

The genes are TRBV6-6 and TRBJ1-2, with TRBD1 identical over 8 bases. The CDR3 is 15 amino acids. The trim removed 2 bases at V and 4 bases at J, leaving 6 bases unmatched. CDR1 is MNHNY, CDR2 SVGAGI, per germline (reference sequence). CDR3 nucleotide sequence: TGTGCCAGCAGTTACGACGGACAGGGCTCCTATGGCTACACCTTC. This gives the protein CASSYDGQGSYGYTF.

The V and J genes are TRBV30 and TRBJ1-2; TRBD1 agrees at 10 bases. The CDR3 sequence is 13 residues long. Trimming removed 4 bases from V and 4 bases from J; junction bases left unmatched: 3. In germline, CDR1 is GTSNPN, CDR2 SVGIG (reference sequence). CDR3 DNA sequence: TGTGCCTGGATAGGGGACAGGGGCTATGGCTACACCTTC. It codes for CAWIGDRGYGYTF.

The V gene is TRBV19, the J gene TRBJ2-7; 9 bases fit TRBD2. Germline CDR1 LNHDA, CDR2 SQIVND (reference sequence). Trimming at V came to 3 bases and at J to 1 base, leaving 13 bases not matched to a gene. The CDR3 runs 18 residues. CDR3 amino acids: CASSIGLALRGLSYEQYF. In nucleotides, the CDR3 is TGTGCCAGTAGTATCGGACTAGCGCTACGCGGTTTGTCCTACGAGCAGTACTTC.

This clonotype was picked up many times. The rearrangement links TRBV5-1 to TRBJ1-1, with D possibly matching TRBD1 (5 bases). Germline V gives CDR1 SGHRS, CDR2 YFSETQ. Trimming pared 4 bases from V and 3 bases from J, leaving 19 bases between. The CDR3 contains 16 residues. The CDR3 loop reads CASSAGTHRVDTEAFF. The CDR3, as DNA: TGCGCCAGCAGCGCAGGGACCCACCGGGTGGACACTGAAGCTTTCTTT.

The chain carries TRBV28 and TRBJ2-7, with a tentative D call TRBD1 (6 bases). This CDR3 contains 14 residues. Germline CDR1 and CDR2: MDHEN and SYDVKM. With 6 bases removed from V and 5 bases from J, the gap between germline ends came to 17 bases. The chain's CDR3 is CASRQGLSYDEQYF. The CDR3 nucleotides read TGTGCCAGCAGGCAGGGGTTGTCGTATGACGAGCAGTACTTC.

The rearrangement uses TRBV7-9 and TRBJ1-5, with D tentatively TRBD1 (6 bases). The CDR3 contains 13 residues. The V end was cut by 3 bases, the J end by 5 bases, with 8 bases between. The germline gives CDR1 SEHNR, CDR2 FQNEAQ (reference sequence). CDR3 coding DNA: TGTGCCAGCAGCTTTGCAGGGGATCAGCCCCAGCATTTT. Protein sequence: CASSFAGDQPQHF.

This clonotype was seen repeatedly, ten times or more. This chain connects TRBV27 to TRBJ2-7, with D unresolved. Germline values: CDR1 MNHEY, CDR2 SMNVEV (reference sequence). Trimming stripped 2 bases from V and 3 bases from J, with 11 bases between. CDR3 length equals 14 residues. The CDR3 reads CASSLGPLGYEQYF. As DNA, the CDR3 is TGTGCCAGCAGTTTAGGTCCCCTTGGCTACGAGCAGTACTTC.

This clonotype was seen at least ten times. The rearrangement joins TRBV12-3 or TRBV12-4 to TRBJ1-2, with 7 bases matching TRBD1. After removal of 6 bases from V and 2 bases from J, the junction contained 9 bases not matched to a gene. The length of the CDR3 is 15 residues. The CDR3 loop is CASSRWDSQNYGYTF. As DNA, the CDR3 is TGTGCCAGCAGCCGTTGGGACAGCCAGAACTATGGCTACACCTTC.

In its sample, this clonotype was seen many times. CDR3 DNA sequence: TGTGCCAGCAAAAGGACAGGGGGAAATCAGCCCCAGCATTTT. Protein sequence: CASKRTGGNQPQHF. The chain couples TRBV2 to TRBJ1-5; TRBD1 agrees at 10 bases. CDR3 length: 14 amino acids. CDR1 and CDR2 from the germline V gene are SNHLY and FYNNEI. J was trimmed by 4 bases and V by 7 bases; bases with no gene match: 4.